This is a list of T cell receptor beta chains from one sample in a study of T-cell reconstitution after alpha-beta-depleted transplantation in children. Via MiXCR, TCRdb re-called the PCR reads, giving one row per CDR3 protein. The sample lists 200,000 or so distinct CDR3 sequences; about 6.6% were seen once. This specimen was PBMCs, taken before TCRalphabeta/CD19-depleted stem cell transplant. These receptors were collected from a boy aged 2 to 9 with acute lymphoblastic leukemia, due to receive a stem cell transplant. Both conserved end residues are trimmed from each CDR3. Each record gives: D gene, V gene, J gene, CDR3 protein. D genes are given only for firm matches.

D gene: NA; V gene: TRBV11-2; J gene: TRBJ2-3; CDR3 protein: ASSLVGLATDTQY
D gene: TRBD1; V gene: TRBV6-5; J gene: TRBJ1-2; CDR3 protein: ASSLTGTGYYT
D gene: TRBD2; V gene: TRBV4-2; J gene: TRBJ2-7; CDR3 protein: ASSQSGSRSSYEEY
D gene: NA; V gene: TRBV5-1; J gene: TRBJ1-2; CDR3 protein: ASSMDSYGYT
D gene: NA; V gene: TRBV28; J gene: TRBJ1-1; CDR3 protein: ASSSSYAEAF
D gene: NA; V gene: TRBV28; J gene: TRBJ1-5; CDR3 protein: ASAIRGGYNQPQH
D gene: TRBD2; V gene: TRBV12-3/TRBV12-4; J gene: TRBJ2-7; CDR3 protein: ASSRGTSGRVYEQY
D gene: NA; V gene: TRBV5-6; J gene: TRBJ2-7; CDR3 protein: ASSLGGEQY
D gene: NA; V gene: TRBV14; J gene: TRBJ2-2; CDR3 protein: ASSQEATGELF
D gene: NA; V gene: TRBV7-7; J gene: TRBJ2-1; CDR3 protein: ARRYAGASSYNEQF
D gene: TRBD1; V gene: TRBV5-1; J gene: TRBJ1-2; CDR3 protein: ASSPGMDRVPNYGYT
D gene: NA; V gene: TRBV20-1; J gene: TRBJ2-1; CDR3 protein: SARTIGEQF
D gene: NA; V gene: TRBV7-9; J gene: TRBJ2-7; CDR3 protein: ASSFLGASYEQY
D gene: NA; V gene: TRBV4-3; J gene: TRBJ2-3; CDR3 protein: ARGGGATDTQY
D gene: NA; V gene: TRBV5-5; J gene: TRBJ1-2; CDR3 protein: ASSLDGAGNYGYT
D gene: NA; V gene: TRBV20-1; J gene: TRBJ1-1; CDR3 protein: SASLGSWTEAF
D gene: NA; V gene: TRBV5-5; J gene: TRBJ2-7; CDR3 protein: ASTSGVEQY
D gene: TRBD1; V gene: TRBV24-1; J gene: TRBJ2-7; CDR3 protein: ATSDPDRSEQY
D gene: TRBD1; V gene: TRBV5-1; J gene: TRBJ2-2; CDR3 protein: ASSWGDRGTGELF
D gene: NA; V gene: TRBV7-8; J gene: TRBJ1-1; CDR3 protein: ASSPGGRGTEAF
D gene: NA; V gene: TRBV6-5; J gene: TRBJ2-3; CDR3 protein: ASGIRDTQY
D gene: NA; V gene: TRBV2; J gene: TRBJ2-1; CDR3 protein: ASSLARFSSYNEQF
D gene: TRBD1; V gene: TRBV28; J gene: TRBJ2-7; CDR3 protein: ASYRVQGASEQY
D gene: NA; V gene: TRBV7-9; J gene: TRBJ2-7; CDR3 protein: ASSPSIGHYEQY
D gene: NA; V gene: TRBV12-3/TRBV12-4; J gene: TRBJ1-1; CDR3 protein: ASSFGETEAF
D gene: NA; V gene: TRBV29-1; J gene: TRBJ1-2; CDR3 protein: SVELPRSYGYT
D gene: NA; V gene: TRBV7-9; J gene: TRBJ1-1; CDR3 protein: ASSPTRSEVNTEAF
D gene: NA; V gene: TRBV11-3; J gene: TRBJ1-1; CDR3 protein: ASSLDNTEAF
D gene: TRBD2; V gene: TRBV6-1; J gene: TRBJ2-7; CDR3 protein: ASSASGNLAGEVEQY